These 6 T cell receptor beta chains were sequenced from one sample in a study of T cells in Graves' hyperthyroidism and ophthalmopathy. Researchers took RNA transcripts and amplified the TCR beta CDR3 regions from them. With the HTBI primer set, the TCR CDR3 went through a first round of RT-PCR. From the multiplex PCR reads, TCRdb called clonotypes with MiXCR, one entry per CDR3 protein. The repertoire includes around 440,000 distinct CDR3 sequences, approximately 14% of them detected once, and less than 15% sits in the top ten. Sample: blood. The receptors were sampled from a woman aged 18 to 35 with Graves' hyperthyroidism.

This clonotype was observed many times. The chain is built from TRBV11-2 and TRBJ2-1; D is undetermined. Germline V gene lookup returns CDR1 SGHAT and CDR2 FQNNGV. The CDR3 loop spans 13 amino acids. The ends were cut back, 2 bases at V and 9 bases at J, with 11 bases in the middle. CDR3 residues: CASSLLLSGEQFF. The CDR3 nucleotides read TGTGCCAGCAGCTTACTCCTGAGTGGTGAGCAGTTCTTC.

This clonotype was detected a few times. The CDR3 sequence: CASSEKKKETRISGELFF. CDR3 nucleotide sequence: TGTGCCAGCAGTGAAAAAAAAAAGGAGACTAGGATTTCCGGGGAGCTGTTTTTT. The chain uses TRBV6-1 and TRBJ2-2; the D gene is possibly TRBD2 (6 bases). Germline values: CDR1 MNHNS, CDR2 SASEGT. The CDR3 consists of 18 residues. Trimming shortened V by 2 bases and J by 6 bases, and 22 bases separated the two germline ends.

This clonotype showed up many times. The chain recombines TRBV3-1 with TRBJ2-1; no definite D call. This CDR3 is 11 amino acids long. Looked up from germline, CDR1 is LGHDT and CDR2 is YNNKEL (reference sequence). Between the trimmed V and J ends, which lost 1 base and 8 bases, there was a span of 3 bases. CDR3 residues: CASSQADEQFF. The CDR3 nucleotides are TGTGCCAGCAGCCAAGCCGATGAGCAGTTCTTC.

This clonotype was counted at least ten times. The V and J genes are TRBV7-9 and TRBJ2-1; possibly TRBD1 for D (6 bases). The CDR3 runs 15 residues. The germline V gene encodes CDR1 SEHNR and CDR2 FQNEAQ (reference sequence). Trimming stripped 2 bases from V and 7 bases from J, with 15 bases between. CDR3 sequence (DNA): TGTGCCAGCAGCTTACAATTAATGAGGGGGAATGAGCAGTTCTTC. Its translation: CASSLQLMRGNEQFF.

This clonotype came up a few times. This chain connects TRBV4-2 to TRBJ1-2; D is unclear. Germline assignment: CDR1 LGHNA and CDR2 YNFKEQ. This CDR3 spans 13 amino acids. Trimming took off 4 bases at V and 4 bases at J, with 10 bases between the two ends. CDR3 in amino acids: CASSRTIRYGYTF. CDR3 DNA: TGTGCCAGCAGCCGCACGATCCGCTATGGCTACACCTTC.

This chain connects TRBV5-1 to TRBJ1-4; 11 bases agree with TRBD1. The CDR3 length is 16 residues. V lost 2 bases and J lost 8; bases outside the gene matches: 8. The germline CDR1 and CDR2 sequences are SGHRS and YFSETQ. The CDR3 DNA reads as TGCGCCAGCAGCTTCGGACAGGGGGCGCGAAACGAAAAACTGTTTTTT. This gives the protein CASSFGQGARNEKLFF.